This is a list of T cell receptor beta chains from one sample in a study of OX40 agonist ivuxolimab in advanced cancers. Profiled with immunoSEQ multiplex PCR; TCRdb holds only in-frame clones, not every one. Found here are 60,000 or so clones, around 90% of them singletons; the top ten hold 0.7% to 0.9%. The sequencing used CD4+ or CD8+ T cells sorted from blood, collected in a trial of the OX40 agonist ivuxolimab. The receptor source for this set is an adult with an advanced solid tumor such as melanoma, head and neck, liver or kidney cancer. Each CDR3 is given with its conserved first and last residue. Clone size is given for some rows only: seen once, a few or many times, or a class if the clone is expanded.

CASSPRDRHNSPLHF . TRBJ1-6 TRBV28
CASSFRDSDTQYF . TRBJ2-3 TRBV5-6
CASSLMGQRSAEAFF . TRBJ1-1 TRBV7-2
CASSLQGIYGYTF . TRBJ1-2 TRBV7-9
CASSGGLAASYEQYF . TRBJ2-7 TRBV2
CASSEQVNTEAFF . TRBJ1-1 TRBV10-2
CAWSVGGSEQYF . TRBJ2-7 TRBV30
CASSFASGSSYEQYF . TRBJ2-7 TRBV19
CASSYGTSKGDTQYF . TRBJ2-3 TRBV5-8
CAWTKWDRGLTEAFF . TRBJ1-1 TRBV30
CAWGAGTGPSWPQHF few TRBJ1-5 TRBV30
CASSERRANTIYF . TRBJ1-3 TRBV2
CASSPRTGRTEAFF . TRBJ1-1 TRBV27
CASIKQRNTEAFF . TRBJ1-1 TRBV19
CASSSGMNTEAFF . TRBJ1-1 TRBV7-3
CASSLGGSEETQYF . TRBJ2-5 TRBV5-4
CSVAGRDGYTF few TRBJ1-2 TRBV29-1
CASSFGGMNTEAFF once TRBJ1-1 TRBV7-8
CAIGQAYEQYF few TRBJ2-7 TRBV6-1
CATSQRDRYNEQFF . TRBJ2-1 TRBV25-1
CAISDPGKYTEAFF . TRBJ1-1 TRBV10-3
CAIEGSGNTIYF . TRBJ1-3 TRBV7-9
CASSQEGARSSPLHF . TRBJ1-6 TRBV5-1
CASSFRGSEQYF . TRBJ2-7 TRBV6-5
CASSEASGRNYGYTF few TRBJ1-2 TRBV2
CASSLKTFSGNTIYF . TRBJ1-3 TRBV5-6
CASSLGQGTLYEQYF . TRBJ2-7 TRBV5-6
CASSLGTGNTEAFF . TRBJ1-1 TRBV6-5
CASSLETSGSYEQYF . TRBJ2-7 TRBV5-1
CASSTGGTIYF . TRBJ1-3 TRBV5-6
CASSDRGHQPQHF once TRBJ1-5 TRBV7-9
CASSFTSGTSYNEQFF . TRBJ2-1 TRBV11-2
CASSLLPDNEQFF . TRBJ2-1 TRBV7-3
CASSPPDSGNTIYF . TRBJ1-3 TRBV16
CASSLGGTDGYTF . TRBJ1-2 TRBV5-1
CASSRLGAYTGELFF few TRBJ2-2 TRBV9
CAISLGDEQYF . TRBJ2-7 TRBV10-3
CAGQMGYEQYF . TRBJ2-7 TRBV2
CASSWRKSTEAFF . TRBJ1-1 TRBV7-3
CASSARAGRTEAFF . TRBJ1-1 TRBV9
CASSSYQATSTDTQYF once TRBJ2-3 TRBV13
CASSLGLAGGQWEQFF . TRBJ2-1 TRBV5-1
CASSPPTLDGYGYTF . TRBJ1-2 TRBV5-1
CASSVGGDSGYTF . TRBJ1-2 TRBV9
CAIGGSSVGEKLFF once TRBJ1-4 TRBV10-3
CASSEAGQARDTQYF . TRBJ2-3 TRBV6-1
CASSLFEGYYEQYF . TRBJ2-7 TRBV7-2
CASRPGTSGRAGELFF . TRBJ2-2 TRBV7-9
CASSDRLQNNQPQHF . TRBJ1-5 TRBV6-1
CASSWAGPPYEQYF . TRBJ2-7 TRBV11-2
CASSQLGQGSNQPQHF . TRBJ1-5 TRBV4-1
CSVEVGDYGYTF once TRBJ1-2 TRBV29-1
CAGGTSGRDEQYF . TRBJ2-7 TRBV10-2